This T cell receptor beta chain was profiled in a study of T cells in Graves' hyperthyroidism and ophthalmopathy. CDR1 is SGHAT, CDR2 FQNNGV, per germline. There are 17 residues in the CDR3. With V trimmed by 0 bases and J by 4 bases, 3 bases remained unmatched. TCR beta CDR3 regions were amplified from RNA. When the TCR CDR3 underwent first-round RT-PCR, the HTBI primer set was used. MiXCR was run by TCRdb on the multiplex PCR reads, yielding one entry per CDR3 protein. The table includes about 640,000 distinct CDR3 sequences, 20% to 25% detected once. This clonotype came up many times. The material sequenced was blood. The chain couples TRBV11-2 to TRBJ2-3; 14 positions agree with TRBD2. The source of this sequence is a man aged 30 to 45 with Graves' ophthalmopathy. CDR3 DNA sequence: TGTGCCAGCAGCTTAGAGGGGACTAGCGGGAGAGCAGATACGCAGTATTTT. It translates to CASSLEGTSGRADTQYF.